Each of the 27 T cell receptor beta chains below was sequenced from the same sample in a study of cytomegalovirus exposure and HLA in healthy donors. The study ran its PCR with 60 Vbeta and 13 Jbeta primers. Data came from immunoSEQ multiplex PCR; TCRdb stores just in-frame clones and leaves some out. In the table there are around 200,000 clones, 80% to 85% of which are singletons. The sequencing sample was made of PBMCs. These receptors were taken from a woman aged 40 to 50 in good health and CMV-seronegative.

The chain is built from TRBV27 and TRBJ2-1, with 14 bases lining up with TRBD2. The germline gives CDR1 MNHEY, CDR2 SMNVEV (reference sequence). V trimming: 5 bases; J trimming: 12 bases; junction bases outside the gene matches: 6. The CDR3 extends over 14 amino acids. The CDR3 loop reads CASSPGTSGSVQFF. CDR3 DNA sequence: TGTGCCAGCAGTCCCGGGACTAGCGGGAGTGTGCAGTTCTTC.

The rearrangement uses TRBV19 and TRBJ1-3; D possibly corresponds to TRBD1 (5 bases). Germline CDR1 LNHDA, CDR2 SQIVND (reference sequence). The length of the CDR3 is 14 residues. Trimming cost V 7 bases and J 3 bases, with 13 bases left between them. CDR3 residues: CASKQGGFGNTIYF. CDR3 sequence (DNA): TGTGCCAGTAAGCAGGGAGGTTTTGGAAACACCATATATTTT.

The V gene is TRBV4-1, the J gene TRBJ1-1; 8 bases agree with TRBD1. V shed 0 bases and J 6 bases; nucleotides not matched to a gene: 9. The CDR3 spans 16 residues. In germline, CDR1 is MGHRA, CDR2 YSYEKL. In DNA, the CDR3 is TGCGCCAGCAGCCAAGATTCAAGGACAGGGAAGCCTGAAGCTTTCTTT. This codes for CASSQDSRTGKPEAFF.

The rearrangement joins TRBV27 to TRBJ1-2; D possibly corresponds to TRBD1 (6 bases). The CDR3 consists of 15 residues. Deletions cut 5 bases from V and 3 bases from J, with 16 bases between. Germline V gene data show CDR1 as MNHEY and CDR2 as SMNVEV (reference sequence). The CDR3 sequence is CASSTIQGNYYGYTF. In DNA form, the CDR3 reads TGTGCCAGCAGTACTATCCAGGGGAACTACTATGGCTACACCTTC.

CDR3 residues: CASSHGASNQPQHF. The CDR3 nucleotides are TGCGCCAGCAGCCATGGGGCAAGCAATCAGCCCCAGCATTTT. The chain joins TRBV23-1 to TRBJ1-5, with D possibly matching TRBD1 (5 bases). TRBV23-1 is marked as an open reading frame, function uncertain. The CDR3 loop spans 14 amino acids. V was pared by 6 bases and J by 1 base, with 10 bases between.

This CDR3 reads CASSFRTGPKNIQYF. CDR3 DNA sequence: TGTGCCAGCAGTTTTAGGACAGGACCCAAAAACATTCAGTACTTC. The chain uses TRBV28 and TRBJ2-4; TRBD1 matches 7 bases. With 3 bases clipped from V and 2 bases from J, the junction kept 4 bases outside the gene matches. The CDR3 covers 15 residues. Germline CDR1 is MDHEN and CDR2 is SYDVKM.

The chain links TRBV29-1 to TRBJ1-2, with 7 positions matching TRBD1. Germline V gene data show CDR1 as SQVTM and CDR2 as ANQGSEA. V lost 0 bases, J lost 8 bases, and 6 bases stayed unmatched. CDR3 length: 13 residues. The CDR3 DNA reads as TGCAGCGTTGAAGATACAGGGGCCGGAGGCTACACCTTC. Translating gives CSVEDTGAGGYTF.

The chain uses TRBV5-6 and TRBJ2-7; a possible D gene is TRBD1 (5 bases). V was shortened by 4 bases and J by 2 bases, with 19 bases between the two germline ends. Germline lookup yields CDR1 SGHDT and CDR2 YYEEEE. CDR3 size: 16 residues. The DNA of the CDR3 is TGTGCCAGCAGCGCGCTCAGGAGCTTGGGGCCCTACGAGCAGTACTTC. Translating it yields CASSALRSLGPYEQYF.

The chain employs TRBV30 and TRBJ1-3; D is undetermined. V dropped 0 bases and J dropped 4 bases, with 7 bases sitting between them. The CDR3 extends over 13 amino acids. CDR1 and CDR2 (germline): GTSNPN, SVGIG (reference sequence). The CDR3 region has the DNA TGTGCCTGGAGTGTAGGAGGGGGAAACACCATATATTTT. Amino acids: CAWSVGGGNTIYF.

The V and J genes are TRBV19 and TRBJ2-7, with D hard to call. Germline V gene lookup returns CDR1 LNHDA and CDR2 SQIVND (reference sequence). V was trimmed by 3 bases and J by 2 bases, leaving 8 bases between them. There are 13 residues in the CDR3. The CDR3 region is CASSISTAYEQYF. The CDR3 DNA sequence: TGTGCCAGTAGTATCTCCACGGCCTACGAGCAGTACTTC.

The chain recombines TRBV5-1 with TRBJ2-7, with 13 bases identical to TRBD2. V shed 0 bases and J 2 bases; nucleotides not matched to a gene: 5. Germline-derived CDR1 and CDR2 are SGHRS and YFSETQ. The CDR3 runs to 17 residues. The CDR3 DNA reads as TGCGCCAGCAGCTTGGGACTAGCGGGAGGCCGTCCCTACGAGCAGTACTTC. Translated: CASSLGLAGGRPYEQYF.

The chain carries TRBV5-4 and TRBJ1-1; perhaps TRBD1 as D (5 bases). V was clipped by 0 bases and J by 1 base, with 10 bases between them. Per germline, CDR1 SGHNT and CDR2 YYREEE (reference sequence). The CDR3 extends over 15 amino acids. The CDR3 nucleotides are TGTGCCAGCAGCTTGGTGCTCAGGGAGAACACTGAAGCTTTCTTT. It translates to CASSLVLRENTEAFF.

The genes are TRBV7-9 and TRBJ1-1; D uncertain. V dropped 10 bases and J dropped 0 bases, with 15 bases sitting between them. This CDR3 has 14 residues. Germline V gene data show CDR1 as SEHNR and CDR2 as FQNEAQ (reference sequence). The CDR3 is CAIGTEFVNTEAFF. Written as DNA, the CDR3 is TGTGCCATTGGAACAGAGTTCGTGAACACTGAAGCTTTCTTT.

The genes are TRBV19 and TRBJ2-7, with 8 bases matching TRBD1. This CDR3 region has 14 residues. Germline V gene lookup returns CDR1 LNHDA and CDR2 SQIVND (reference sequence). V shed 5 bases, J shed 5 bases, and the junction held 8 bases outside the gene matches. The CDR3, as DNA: TGTGCCAGTAGTTTGCGACAGGGGTTCAACGAGCAGTACTTC. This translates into CASSLRQGFNEQYF.

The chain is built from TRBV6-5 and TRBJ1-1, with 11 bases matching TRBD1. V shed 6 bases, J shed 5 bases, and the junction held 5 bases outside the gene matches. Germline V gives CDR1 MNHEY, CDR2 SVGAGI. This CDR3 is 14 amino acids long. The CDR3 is CASRWGQGGTEAFF. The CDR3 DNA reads TGTGCCAGCAGGTGGGGACAGGGGGGGACTGAAGCTTTCTTT.

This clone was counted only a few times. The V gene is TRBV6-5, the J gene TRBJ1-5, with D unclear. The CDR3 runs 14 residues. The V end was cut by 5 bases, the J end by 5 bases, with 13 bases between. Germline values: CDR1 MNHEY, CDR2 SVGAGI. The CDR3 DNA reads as TGTGCCAGCAGTCGGTCTCGGCTAGATCAGCCCCAGCATTTT. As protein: CASSRSRLDQPQHF.

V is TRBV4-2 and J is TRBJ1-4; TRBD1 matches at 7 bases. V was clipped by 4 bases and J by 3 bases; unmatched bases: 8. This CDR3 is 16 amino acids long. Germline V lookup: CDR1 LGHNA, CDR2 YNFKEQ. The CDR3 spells CASSLTGENANEKLFF. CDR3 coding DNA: TGTGCCAGCAGCCTAACAGGGGAAAATGCTAATGAAAAACTGTTTTTT.

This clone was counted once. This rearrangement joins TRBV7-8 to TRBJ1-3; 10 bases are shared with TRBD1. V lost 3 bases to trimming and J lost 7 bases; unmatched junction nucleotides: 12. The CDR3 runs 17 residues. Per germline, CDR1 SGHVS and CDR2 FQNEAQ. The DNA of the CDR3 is TGTGCCAGCAGCTTCCTCGGGGGGACAGGGGCCGGGAACACCATATATTTT. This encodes CASSFLGGTGAGNTIYF.

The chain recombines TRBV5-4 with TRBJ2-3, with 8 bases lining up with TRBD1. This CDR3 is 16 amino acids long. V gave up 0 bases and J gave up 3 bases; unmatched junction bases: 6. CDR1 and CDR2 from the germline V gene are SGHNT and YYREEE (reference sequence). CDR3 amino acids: CASSLGRGRVTDTQYF. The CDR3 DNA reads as TGTGCCAGCAGCTTGGGCAGGGGGCGCGTGACAGATACGCAGTATTTT. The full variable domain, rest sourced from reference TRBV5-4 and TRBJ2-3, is ETGVTQSPTHLIKTRGQQVTLRCSSQSGHNTVSWYQQALGQGPQFIFQYYREEENGRGNFPPRFSGLQFPNYSSELNVNALELDDSALYLCASSLGRGRVTDTQYFGPGTRLTVL.

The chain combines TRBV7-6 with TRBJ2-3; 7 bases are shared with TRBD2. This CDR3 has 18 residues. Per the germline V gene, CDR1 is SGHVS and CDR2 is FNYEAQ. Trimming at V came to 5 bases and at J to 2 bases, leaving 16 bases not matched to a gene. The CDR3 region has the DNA TGTGCCAGCAGCCTATACTTCCGGGAGGCCTCTCCCACAGATACGCAGTATTTT. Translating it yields CASSLYFREASPTDTQYF. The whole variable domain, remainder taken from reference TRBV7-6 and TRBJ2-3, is GAGVSQSPRYKVTKRGQDVALRCDPISGHVSLYWYRQALGQGPEFLTYFNYEAQQDKSGLPNDRFSAERPEGSISTLTIQRTEQRDSAMYRCASSLYFREASPTDTQYFGPGTRLTVL.

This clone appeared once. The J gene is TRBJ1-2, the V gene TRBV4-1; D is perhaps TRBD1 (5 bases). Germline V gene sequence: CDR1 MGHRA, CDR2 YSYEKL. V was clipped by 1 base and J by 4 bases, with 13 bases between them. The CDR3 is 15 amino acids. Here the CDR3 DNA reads TGCGCCAGCAGCCAAGGTACAGGATTCTCCTATGGCTACACCTTC. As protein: CASSQGTGFSYGYTF.

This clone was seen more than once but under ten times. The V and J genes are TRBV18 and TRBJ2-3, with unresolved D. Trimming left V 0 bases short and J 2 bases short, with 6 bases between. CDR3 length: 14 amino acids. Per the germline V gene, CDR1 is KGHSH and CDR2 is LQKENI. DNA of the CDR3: TGTGCCAGCTCACCACCGGCGGACACAGATACGCAGTATTTT. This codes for CASSPPADTDTQYF.

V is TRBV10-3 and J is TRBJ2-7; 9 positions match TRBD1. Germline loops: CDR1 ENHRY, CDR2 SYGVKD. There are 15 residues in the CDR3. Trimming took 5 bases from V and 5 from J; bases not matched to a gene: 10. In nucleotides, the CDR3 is TGTGCCATCAGTCCGGGACAGGGATGGTTCCACGAGCAGTACTTC. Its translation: CAISPGQGWFHEQYF.

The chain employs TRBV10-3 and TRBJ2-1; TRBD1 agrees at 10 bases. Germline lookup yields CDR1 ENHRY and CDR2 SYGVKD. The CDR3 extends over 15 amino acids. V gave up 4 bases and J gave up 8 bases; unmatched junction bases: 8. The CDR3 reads CAISGTGGRWDEQFF. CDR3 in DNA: TGTGCCATCAGTGGGACAGGGGGGCGGTGGGATGAGCAGTTCTTC.

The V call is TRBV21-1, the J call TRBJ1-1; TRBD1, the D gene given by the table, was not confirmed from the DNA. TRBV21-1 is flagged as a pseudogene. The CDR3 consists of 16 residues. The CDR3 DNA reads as TGTGCCAGCAGCAAAAGCAGGAACAGCAAGAACACTGAAGCTTTCTTT. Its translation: CASSKSRNSKNTEAFF.

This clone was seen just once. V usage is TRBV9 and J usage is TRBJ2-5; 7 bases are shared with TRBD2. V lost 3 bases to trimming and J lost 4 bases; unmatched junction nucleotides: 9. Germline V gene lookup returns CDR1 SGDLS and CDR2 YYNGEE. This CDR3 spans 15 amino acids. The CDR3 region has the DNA TGTGCCAGCAGCGCATTTGGGGGGGGTGGAGAGACCCAGTACTTC. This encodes CASSAFGGGGETQYF.

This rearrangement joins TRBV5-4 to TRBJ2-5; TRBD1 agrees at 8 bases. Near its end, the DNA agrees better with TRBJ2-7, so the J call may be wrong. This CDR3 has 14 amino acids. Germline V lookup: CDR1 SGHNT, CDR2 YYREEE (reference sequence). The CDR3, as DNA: TGTGCCAGCAGCTTTCGGACAGGGATCGACGAGCAGTACTTC. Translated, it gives CASSFRTGIDEQYF.